Shown below are 12 T cell receptor beta chains from a single sample sequenced in a study of cytomegalovirus exposure and HLA in healthy donors. Profiled with immunoSEQ multiplex PCR; TCRdb holds only in-frame clones, not every one. This table has some 140,000 clones, less than 90% appearing once. Specimen: PBMCs. All receptors derive from a man between 18 and 35 years old in good health and CMV-seropositive.

The chain recombines TRBV19 with TRBJ1-2; 8 bases line up with TRBD1. J lost 7 bases, V lost 3 bases, and 4 bases had no gene match. Germline V CDR1 and CDR2: LNHDA, SQIVND (reference sequence). This CDR3 spans 13 amino acids. The CDR3 DNA sequence: TGTGCCAGTAGTATCCCAGGGGGCCTTGGCTACACCTTC. Translation: CASSIPGGLGYTF.

This chain connects TRBV7-7 to TRBJ2-5; 11 bases fit TRBD2. The CDR3 covers 13 residues. Germline V gives CDR1 SSHAT, CDR2 FNYEAQ (reference sequence). The trim removed 2 bases at V and 10 bases at J, leaving 3 bases unmatched. The CDR3: CASSLLAGGDQYF. The CDR3 nucleotides read TGTGCCAGCAGCTTACTAGCGGGGGGAGACCAGTACTTC.

The chain combines TRBV7-2 with TRBJ1-1; tentatively, D is TRBD1 (6 bases). Trimming stripped 4 bases from V and 0 bases from J, with 6 bases between. Looked up from germline, CDR1 is SGHTA and CDR2 is FQGNSA. This CDR3 contains 13 residues. DNA for the CDR3: TGTGCCAGCAGCTGGACAGTGAACACTGAAGCTTTCTTT. Translated, it gives CASSWTVNTEAFF.

The V and J genes are TRBV19 and TRBJ2-1; 7 bases map to TRBD2. After removal of 3 bases from V and 0 bases from J, the junction contained 2 bases not matched to a gene. The germline V gene has CDR1 LNHDA and CDR2 SQIVND (reference sequence). This CDR3 is built from 15 residues. The DNA of the CDR3 is TGTGCCAGTAGTATGGGAGGGACCTCCTACAATGAGCAGTTCTTC. Translation gives CASSMGGTSYNEQFF.

The chain is built from TRBV13 and TRBJ2-1; the match to TRBD2 covers 14 bases. With 2 bases clipped from V and 7 bases from J, the junction kept 4 bases outside the gene matches. This CDR3 contains 16 residues. Germline CDR1 is PRHDT and CDR2 is FYEKMQ (reference sequence). This chain's CDR3 is CASSLSRTSGRNEQFF. CDR3 DNA sequence: TGTGCCAGCAGCTTATCCCGGACTAGCGGGAGGAATGAGCAGTTCTTC. The complete variable domain, with remaining parts taken from reference TRBV13 and TRBJ2-1, reads AAGVIQSPRHLIKEKRETATLKCYPIPRHDTVYWYQQGPGQDPQFLISFYEKMQSDKGSIPDRFSAQQFSDYHSELNMSSLELGDSALYFCASSLSRTSGRNEQFFGPGTRLTVL.

Only a few counts were recorded for this clone. The chain links TRBV5-1 to TRBJ1-2; 8 nucleotides align to TRBD1. V trimming: 4 bases; J trimming: 2 bases; junction bases outside the gene matches: 7. Germline V gene lookup returns CDR1 SGHRS and CDR2 YFSETQ. This CDR3 is 15 amino acids long. Written as DNA, the CDR3 is TGCGCCAGCAGCAAGGGCCGGGACAGGAACTATGGCTACACCTTC. This encodes CASSKGRDRNYGYTF. Full variable domain (missing parts from reference TRBV5-1 and TRBJ1-2): KAGVTQTPRYLIKTRGQQVTLSCSPISGHRSVSWYQQTPGQGLQFLFEYFSETQRNKGNFPGRFSGRQFSNSRSEMNVSTLELGDSALYLCASSKGRDRNYGYTFGSGTRLTVV.

This rearrangement joins TRBV30 to TRBJ1-1; D is unclear. From germline, CDR1 is GTSNPN and CDR2 SVGIG (reference sequence). CDR3 size: 12 residues. Deletions cut 7 bases from V and 6 bases from J, with 15 bases between. CDR3 residues: CASQHQLAEAFF. The CDR3 region has the DNA TGTGCCTCCCAACACCAGCTAGCTGAAGCTTTCTTT.

The chain joins TRBV9 to TRBJ2-3; TRBD2 matches at 14 bases. Trimming at V came to 3 bases and at J to 6 bases, leaving 6 bases not matched to a gene. CDR3 length: 16 amino acids. Germline V gene lookup returns CDR1 SGDLS and CDR2 YYNGEE. CDR3: CASSATGTSGSDTQYF. DNA for the CDR3: TGTGCCAGCAGCGCCACCGGGACTAGCGGGAGTGATACGCAGTATTTT.

The chain couples TRBV6-1 to TRBJ1-2, with D perhaps matching TRBD1 (5 bases). Per the germline V gene, CDR1 is MNHNS and CDR2 is SASEGT. Trimming shortened V by 3 bases and J by 0 bases, and 17 bases separated the two germline ends. CDR3 size: 17 residues. The CDR3 DNA reads as TGTGCCAGCAGTGAGGACACTTACGGGCGAACTAACTATGGCTACACCTTC. It is translated as CASSEDTYGRTNYGYTF.

CDR3: CASNRGNSYEQYF. In nucleotides, the CDR3 is TGTGCCAGCAACAGGGGCAACTCCTACGAGCAGTACTTC. This chain links TRBV6-5 with TRBJ2-7; 7 bases align to TRBD1. CDR1 and CDR2 (germline): MNHEY, SVGAGI. J was trimmed by 0 bases and V by 7 bases; bases with no gene match: 3. CDR3 length: 13 amino acids.

V and J are TRBV15 and TRBJ2-7, with TRBD2 matching over 10 bases. The CDR3 has 14 residues. V shed 5 bases and J 7 bases; nucleotides not matched to a gene: 8. Germline V gives CDR1 LNHNV, CDR2 YYDKDF (reference sequence). The CDR3 coding sequence is TGTGCCACCAGCTGGTCTAGCGGGAGCCGGGAGCAGTACTTC. Protein sequence: CATSWSSGSREQYF.

This clone was seen only once. This chain connects TRBV30 to TRBJ1-2; weak D call: TRBD1 (6 bases). The V and J ends lost 2 bases and 8 bases respectively, with 12 bases between them. CDR1 and CDR2 from the germline V gene are GTSNPN and SVGIG (reference sequence). This CDR3 is built from 12 residues. CDR3 DNA: TGTGCCTGGAGTCCTCACAGGGCCGGCTACACCTTC. As protein: CAWSPHRAGYTF. The complete variable domain, with remaining parts taken from reference TRBV30 and TRBJ1-2, reads SQTIHQWPATLVQPVGSPLSLECTVEGTSNPNLYWYRQAAGRGLQLLFYSVGIGQISSEVPQNLSASRPQDRQFILSSKKLLLSDSGFYLCAWSPHRAGYTFGSGTRLTVV.